This T cell receptor beta chain was obtained from a study of identical twins. Study findings and constraints: In drawing conclusions, the study used cross-sectional statistical analysis and did not follow the same donors. With monozygotic twins, out-of-frame TCR alpha sharing exceeded what models estimated. Fewer insertions marked abundant cord blood beta clonotypes; young adult naive trended weakly, memory not at all.

TCRdb used MiXCR to reprocess the 5' RACE reads, holding one entry per CDR3 protein. The data contain 350,000 to 450,000 distinct CDR3 sequences, about 18% of them singletons. With respect to this clonotype: Its antigen is not known.

Per the germline V gene, CDR1 is SGHRS and CDR2 is YFSETQ. With 5 bases clipped from V and 0 bases from J, the junction kept 15 bases outside the gene matches. This CDR3 region has 18 residues. The chain is built from TRBV5-1 and TRBJ2-3, with 7 bases that match TRBD1. This sequence originates from a man aged 50 or older in good health. The sequenced sample was naive T cells sorted from blood. The CDR3 sequence is CASRPYSGTATSTDTQYF. The CDR3 region has the DNA TGCGCCAGCAGGCCGTACTCCGGGACAGCAACTAGCACAGATACGCAGTATTTT.